A selection of T cell receptor beta chains follows, all from one sample in a study of shared clonotypes between healthy human individuals. The assay was immunoSEQ multiplex PCR, and TCRdb's table has in-frame clones only and misses some. Of more than 900,000 clones detected, around 78% appear once; the ten largest clones hold roughly 0.62%. Sequencing used memory CD4+ T cells from PBMCs. These receptors were obtained from a man between 18 and 35 years old in good health. Some clones in this sample may be carry-over from other donors' samples. Both conserved end residues are part of each CDR3. Only some rows state a clone size, as once, few, many or a class for expanded clones.

v_call	clone_size	cdr3_aa
TRBV21-1	NA	CASSKQAVTNTGELFF
TRBV6-5	NA	CASRRGQSSGNTIYF
TRBV6-6	many	CASRRGQGNGYTF
TRBV7-2	NA	CASSDRGPSNEQFF
TRBV5-1	many	CASSFTGNTEAFF
TRBV6-1	NA	CASNPPGSYEQYF
TRBV5-1	few	CASTSVGGAYEQYF
TRBV14	NA	CASSQAGVSTDTQYF
TRBV29-1	NA	CSVEDPGTVVSYNEQFF
TRBV18	NA	CASSQGQGSTEAFF
TRBV28	few	CASSSLTGPLSGNTIYF